This T cell receptor beta chain is from a study of response to subunit inactivated influenza vaccine. TCRdb called the RT-PCR reads again in MiXCR, with one record for every CDR3 protein. The table lists more than 550,000 distinct CDR3 sequences, 11% of them singletons. V shed 6 bases and J shed 5 bases, with 18 bases lying between them. This CDR3 spans 15 amino acids. Looked up from germline, CDR1 is LGHNA and CDR2 is YNFKEQ. This same sample was also part of a study on T cells expressing NK-cell markers. That report notes: Libraries used 5'RACE template switching adding universal primer site and UMIs. It was sorted CD3+CD56-NKG2C+, CD3+CD56+NKG2C- and CD3+CD56+NKG2C+ T cells that provided the TCR beta repertoires. Within the sequenced cohort of eight donors, seven exhibited HCMV seropositivity and one was seronegative. What restricted sorting to alpha-beta TCR T cells in several experiments was an anti-gamma-delta TCR antibody.

The chain carries TRBV4-2 and TRBJ2-3; possible D gene TRBD1, 7 bases. The sample here was PBMCs from blood, taken on the day of vaccination. The clonotype originates from a man in his fifties who received an inactivated influenza vaccine. The CDR3 region has the DNA TGTGCCAGCAGATCTCTAGGGGGCGGGGTAGATACGCAGTATTTT. Its protein is CASRSLGGGVDTQYF.